This T cell receptor beta chain was recorded in a study of blood T cell repertoires in COVID-19. For the study at large: Whether acute or convalescent, the COVID-19 samples came from the United States, Italy and Spain. The cDNA or gDNA used as material had been derived from T cells, B-cell-depleted T cells, or PBMCs.

Per the study methods: Estimated nucleated cell counts came from reference gene primer amplification. Repertoires were generated with immunoSEQ multiplex PCR, while TCRdb's copy carries only in-frame clones and drops some. That table furnishes V, J and clone size, whereas the DNA furnished D and trimming. The sample has around 38,000 clones, 87% seen once. In germline, CDR1 is LNHDA, CDR2 SQIVND (reference sequence). This CDR3 contains 14 residues. V was trimmed by 1 base and J by 5 bases, leaving 11 bases between them. Seattle-derived patients entered the study during active infection and were followed longitudinally.

The source of this sequence is a man in his fifties or sixties with COVID-19, enrolled during active disease. The rearrangement joins TRBV19 to TRBJ2-5, with D possibly TRBD1 on 5 matching bases. What was sequenced was peripheral blood. Here the CDR3 reads CASSIGQGMETQYF. The CDR3 DNA reads as TGTGCCAGTAGTATAGGGCAGGGTATGGAGACCCAGTACTTC.